The 15 T cell receptor beta chains listed next were all sequenced from one sample in a study of cytomegalovirus exposure and HLA in healthy donors. 13 Jbeta primers and 60 Vbeta primers were used for the PCR. Method: immunoSEQ multiplex PCR; TCRdb's copy keeps in-frame clones and lacks some. The repertoire includes around 160,000 clones, about 75% of them detected once, and roughly 7.3% sits in the top ten. Input material: PBMCs. The source of these receptors is a male donor in good health and CMV-seropositive.

This rearrangement joins TRBV4-3 to TRBJ2-2; 11 bases align to TRBD2. The CDR3 is made up of 17 amino acids. V shed 3 bases and J 2 bases; nucleotides not matched to a gene: 5. From germline, CDR1 is LGHNA and CDR2 YSLEER. The CDR3 sequence: CASSQLAGGFNTGELFF. The CDR3 region has the DNA TGCGCCAGCAGCCAGTTAGCGGGGGGGTTCAACACCGGGGAGCTGTTTTTT.

V is TRBV5-1 and J is TRBJ2-5, with 8 nucleotides matching TRBD1. CDR3 length: 13 amino acids. Germline V lookup: CDR1 SGHRS, CDR2 YFSETQ. Losses at the gene ends were 3 bases for V and 5 bases for J; bases not matched to a gene: 3. The chain's CDR3 is CASSSTGEETQYF. The CDR3 DNA reads as TGCGCCAGCAGCTCGACAGGGGAGGAGACCCAGTACTTC.

V usage is TRBV2 and J usage is TRBJ2-7; D ambiguous. The CDR3 runs 10 residues. V was shortened by 4 bases and J by 4 bases, with 2 bases between the two germline ends. Looked up from germline, CDR1 is SNHLY and CDR2 is FYNNEI. For the CDR3, the DNA is TGTGCCAGCAGTGTATACGAGCAGTACTTC. Protein sequence: CASSVYEQYF.

This rearrangement joins TRBV2 to TRBJ2-5; D may be TRBD1 (8 bases). The CDR3 totals 14 residues. The V gene's germline CDR1 is SNHLY and CDR2 FYNNEI. V was shortened by 2 bases and J by 4 bases, with 11 bases between the two germline ends. CDR3 nucleotides: TGTGCCAGCAGTGAAAACAGGGGGGGAGAGACCCAGTACTTC. Residues: CASSENRGGETQYF.

J is TRBJ2-5 and V is TRBV10-2; 9 bases match TRBD2. The CDR3 loop spans 15 amino acids. Unmatched junction bases numbered 6, after V lost 2 bases and J lost 5 bases. Germline V CDR1 and CDR2: WSHSY, SAAADI. CDR3 coding DNA: TGCGCCAGCAGTGAGGACCGCGGGGGGGCCGAGACCCAGTACTTC. Translating it yields CASSEDRGGAETQYF.

The gene calls are TRBV5-4 and TRBJ1-1, with 8 nucleotides matching TRBD1. The CDR3 runs 14 residues. The trim removed 0 bases at V and 3 bases at J, leaving 1 base unmatched. The germline CDR1 and CDR2 sequences are SGHNT and YYREEE (reference sequence). The CDR3 DNA sequence: TGTGCCAGCAGCTTGGACAGGGGGGACACTGAAGCTTTCTTT. This codes for CASSLDRGDTEAFF.

This clone appeared a single time. The chain couples TRBV9 to TRBJ1-5; a possible D gene is TRBD1 (6 bases). Deletions cut 4 bases from V and 8 bases from J, with 19 bases between. Looked up from germline, CDR1 is SGDLS and CDR2 is YYNGEE. This CDR3 is 15 amino acids long. This CDR3 is CASSRGGGEGKPQHF. CDR3 in DNA: TGTGCCAGCAGCAGGGGAGGGGGGGAGGGCAAGCCCCAGCATTTT. Looking up the rest from reference TRBV9 and TRBJ1-5 gives the full variable domain: DSGVTQTPKHLITATGQRVTLRCSPRSGDLSVYWYQQSLDQGLQFLIQYYNGEERAKGNILERFSAQQFPDLHSELNLSSLELGDSALYFCASSRGGGEGKPQHFGDGTRLSIL.

The chain joins TRBV30 to TRBJ1-2; 7 bases agree with TRBD1. Germline V gives CDR1 GTSNPN, CDR2 SVGIG (reference sequence). V lost 7 bases to trimming and J lost 2 bases; unmatched junction nucleotides: 10. The CDR3 covers 14 residues. The CDR3 loop is CASFRGGGNYGYTF. In DNA, the CDR3 is TGTGCCTCATTCCGTGGAGGGGGCAACTATGGCTACACCTTC.

This clone was detected a few times. The V call is TRBV6-5, the J call TRBJ1-5, with TRBD1 matching over 8 bases. This CDR3 has 15 amino acids. Unmatched junction bases numbered 4, after V lost 5 bases and J lost 1 base. Germline assignment: CDR1 MNHEY and CDR2 SVGAGI. The CDR3 spells CASSHRGESNQPQHF. In DNA, the CDR3 is TGTGCCAGCAGTCACAGGGGGGAGAGCAATCAGCCCCAGCATTTT.

The chain links TRBV11-2 to TRBJ2-3; TRBD2 agrees at 7 bases. The CDR3 is 15 residues long. V shed 4 bases and J 2 bases; nucleotides not matched to a gene: 6. Germline V gene sequence: CDR1 SGHAT, CDR2 FQNNGV. The CDR3 is CASSSVAGDTDTQYF. The DNA for the CDR3 is TGTGCCAGCAGCTCCGTCGCGGGGGACACAGATACGCAGTATTTT.

This chain links TRBV2 with TRBJ2-2; 13 nucleotides match TRBD2. Trimming took 7 bases from V and 7 from J; bases not matched to a gene: 9. The CDR3 has 16 amino acids. Germline CDR1 is SNHLY and CDR2 is FYNNEI. CDR3 residues: CASIGLAGAYGGELFF. CDR3 DNA sequence: TGTGCCAGCATTGGACTAGCGGGGGCCTATGGCGGGGAGCTGTTTTTT.

V and J are TRBV2 and TRBJ2-2; 9 nucleotides match TRBD2. Germline V gives CDR1 SNHLY, CDR2 FYNNEI. The CDR3 consists of 16 residues. V lost 6 bases, J lost 4 bases, and 9 bases stayed unmatched. CDR3 nucleotide sequence: TGTGCCAGCAGCGGGAGCGGGGGGATCTCCACCGGGGAGCTGTTTTTT. This codes for CASSGSGGISTGELFF.

The chain links TRBV21-1 to TRBJ2-7; no check of the table's D call, TRBD2, against the DNA was made. TRBV21-1 is a pseudogene locus. CDR3 size: 18 residues. DNA for the CDR3: TGTGCCAGCAGCAAAAAGAGCGAGGGAGGGCCCAGCTCCTACGAGCAGTACTTC. Amino acids: CASSKKSEGGPSSYEQYF.

The V and J genes are TRBV4-3 and TRBJ2-5; D not resolved. The CDR3 is 15 amino acids. Trimming left V 4 bases short and J 0 bases short, with 12 bases between. Germline-derived CDR1 and CDR2 are LGHNA and YSLEER. CDR3: CASSRGSAYQETQYF. Here the CDR3 DNA reads TGCGCCAGCAGCCGAGGATCCGCGTACCAAGAGACCCAGTACTTC.

This chain joins TRBV15 and TRBJ1-5; D not certain. V dropped 3 bases and J dropped 0 bases, with 12 bases sitting between them. Germline CDR1 and CDR2: LNHNV and YYDKDF (reference sequence). The CDR3 covers 16 residues. The CDR3: CATSSRGLYSNQPQHF. DNA of the CDR3: TGTGCCACCAGCAGTCGGGGTCTTTATAGCAATCAGCCCCAGCATTTT.